This T cell receptor (beta chain) was sequenced for a study of identical twins. Findings and limits, study-wide: Model-predicted out-of-frame TCR alpha sharing fell below observed values in monozygotic twins. Shared out-of-frame alpha sequences (those common to twins) showed excess low generation probability.

The authors used template switching to add a universal primer site and gave cDNA unique molecular identifiers. TCRdb ran MiXCR on the 5' RACE reads and lists one entry per CDR3 protein. This sample has some 900,000 distinct CDR3 sequences, with roughly an eighth found just once. V lost 3 bases, J lost 5 bases, and 14 bases lay in between. Germline V lookup: CDR1 SQVTM, CDR2 ANQGSEA. The CDR3 contains 13 residues. About this clonotype itself: Its cognate antigen is unknown.

The same data also contributed to another study, on yellow fever vaccine responses in identical twins. That paper states: As reported, the vaccine T cell response of twins seemed partly convergent and partly personalized.

The chain has TRBV29-1 and TRBJ2-7; a possible D gene is TRBD2 (5 bases). The TCR sequence derives from a woman between 18 and 29 years old in good health. Sequencing input: PBMCs. CDR3 nucleotide sequence: TGCAGCGTTGAGTACGGCCCGAGGGACGAGCAGTACTTC. Translation: CSVEYGPRDEQYF.